The clone carrying this T cell receptor beta chain has a handful of counts. No antigen is known for it. This entry belongs to a study of chemoradiotherapy in HPV16-positive cancers. Notes on the study in general: For HPV16-positive patients, expanding HPV-responsive T cells associated with longer recurrence-free survival.

TCRdb keeps only in-frame clones here, not all; method: immunoSEQ multiplex PCR. The table lists about 12,000 clones, around 80% of them singletons. The source is a human donor with HPV-associated anogenital cancer. This specimen was taken from a patient who underwent chemoradiotherapy.

The chain's CDR3 is CSVELGDMLEAFF. CDR3 nucleotides: TGCAGCGTTGAGCTGGGAGACATGCTTGAAGCTTTCTTT. The chain couples TRBV29-1 to TRBJ1-1; D not certain. CDR1 and CDR2 (germline): SQVTM, ANQGSEA. The CDR3 loop spans 13 amino acids. Trimming stripped 3 bases from V and 7 bases from J, with 15 bases between.